The source of this T cell receptor (beta chain) is a study of blood T cell repertoires in COVID-19. Assay used: immunoSEQ multiplex PCR; TCRdb lists only in-frame clones, some missing. The data contain around 84,000 clones, roughly 80% of them seen just once; the ten biggest clones take up approximately 12%. V lost 2 bases to trimming and J lost 6 bases, with 4 bases between them. Germline CDR1 reads KGHDR; CDR2 reads SFDVKD. The CDR3 runs 12 residues. The V call is TRBV24-1, the J call TRBJ1-5, with D unclear. Sequencing was performed on peripheral blood. The receptor comes from a woman aged 40 to 49 with active or convalescent COVID-19. The DNA for the CDR3 is TGTGCCACCAGTGATTCGGGTCAGCCCCAGCATTTT. Translated: CATSDSGQPQHF.